One T cell receptor (beta chain) is described in this entry. This receptor's antigen is unknown. Base qualities are not provided; no much larger clone lies one nucleotide away. This record comes from a study of shared clonotypes between healthy human individuals (dated by TCRdb to about 2020). In the study overall: A couple of women and a few men aged 18 to 49 years were included in the cohort. To increase sequencing depth and limit assay-specific biases, TCR repertoire library preparation and sequencing were carried out by different laboratories using diverse techniques. Per donor, three plates each were used for CD4 naive and CD4 memory, two for CD8 naive, and one for CD8 memory. Each donor's leukapheresis produced roughly between roughly 0.94 and 9.5 billion PBMCs. Blood TCR repertoires of about 5 healthy adults were deeply sequenced to estimate repertoire size and the extent of clonotype sharing between individuals.

CD8 naive samples consisted of CD45RO-negative cells that were positively selected for CCR7, yielding a CD45RA+CCR7+ population without TemRA cells. Healthy HIV-negative adults with no recently reported acute infections or vaccinations were included as donors. Only Caucasian adults living in Nashville, Tennessee, USA were represented among the donors. Blood was obtained by leukapheresis, after which PBMCs were separated by Ficoll-Histopaque density gradient centrifugation and cryopreserved in liquid nitrogen vapor phase. Analytical flow cytometry was used to check the purity and quantity of every magnetically sorted T cell population. Genomic DNA was isolated from every sorted fraction and measured by UV absorbance on a Nanodrop 2000c. TCR CDR3 regions were amplified from genomic DNA by multiplex PCR using the deep immunoSEQ assay. Extracted genomic DNA from each cell subset was spread evenly across all wells of several immunoSEQ 96-well plates, with each plate serving as a replicate. For sorted subsets, each replicate PCR was loaded with roughly 200 ng genomic DNA, equivalent to 32,000 or so T cell genomes. The purified libraries were quantified using a Qubit 3.0 fluorometer, sized with a Bioanalyzer 2100, and then quantified again using the KAPA Library Quantification kit. Each immunoSEQ 96-well plate was sequenced on its own single-read 150-cycle Illumina NextSeq 550 flow cell. Under the source paper's analysis protocol: Because the immunoSEQ output included only junctional sequences and no quality scores, the filtering could not be the same as the filtering used for full-length reads. Sequences were annotated with PyIR, a Python wrapper for IgBLAST v1.9, using IMGT germline references to assign V/J genes and CDR3. Reads were filtered out if the reads had weak V/J assignments (E-value above 1e-6), no CDR3, stop codons, out-of-frame junctions, or ambiguous translated residues. V3J clonotypes were defined by identical inferred V gene, J gene, and CDR3 amino acid sequence. Percentage overlap between repertoires was computed as shared unique clonotypes divided by the size of the smaller repertoire. RTK rarefaction, the Chao1 estimator, and Recon v2.1 estimates of unobserved clonotypes were used to assess repertoire richness. Generation probabilities were computed with OLGA for all TCRbeta clonotypes obtained by the gDNA method from several donors. This immuneACCESS table, as held by TCRdb, lists in-frame sequences with V and J called but not all clones. Of the missing ones, under half trace to an unresolved V gene in checked studies; the others have no known cause. V, J and clone size reflect that table, while D and trimming were determined from the DNA. The sample yields 550,000 to 750,000 clones; 95% were counted once. 0.095% to 0.12% of the sample belongs to the ten largest clones.

The germline ends are 8 bases apart after V is trimmed by 3 bases and J by 5 bases. The CDR3, from cysteine to phenylalanine, totals 12 residues. Of all the DNA, just the CDR3 is kept, 36 bases in frame from base 1. From the germline V gene, CDR1 is SQVTM and CDR2 is ANQGSEA. Overall study outcomes, separate from this receptor: Even with the large sequencing depth, rarefaction of the sorted-subset datasets indicated that sequencing was incomplete. Estimated clonotype richness was generally larger for naive than for memory subsets. Pairwise subsampling led to the expectation that sequencing depth would affect the degree of clonotype sharing among donors. When a handful of donors were compared, the shared fraction of clonotypes was about 5.5% for naive CD4, 3.5% to 4% for naive CD8, roughly 2.5% for memory CD4, and approximately 0.4% for memory CD8. Sampling was restricted to blood, and TCR repertoires in tissue are likely to differ from TCR repertoires in blood. Clonotypes shared by all four sorted-subset donors showed higher generation probabilities than non-shared clonotypes. The small number of donors limited the genetic and exposure-history diversity represented.

The receptor comes from a woman in her 30s in good health. The V and J segments used are TRBV29-1 and TRBJ2-1; the D gene lacks a confident call. The sample comprised naive CD8+ T cells sorted from blood. The cell subset or site label, as the study defines it: CD45RA+CCR7+. The CDR3 sequence is CSVELRHNEQFF. In nucleotide form, the sequence is TGCAGCGTTGAGTTGAGACACAATGAGCAGTTCTTC.